This entry concerns a single TCR beta chain. Source study methods: Nucleated cell number was recorded as an estimate derived from reference gene primer amplification. Measured with immunoSEQ multiplex PCR; TCRdb has only the in-frame clones, and not every one. That table furnishes V, J and clone size, whereas the DNA furnished D and trimming. The sample holds hundreds of thousands of clones; approximately 89% are singletons and the top ten take roughly 10%. Germline CDR1 SGHAT, CDR2 FQNNGV. V was pared by 5 bases and J by 1 base, with 18 bases of the junction left unmatched. The CDR3 has 19 amino acids. The sample is drawn from a study of blood T cell repertoires in COVID-19. Overall study context: Acute and convalescent COVID-19 specimens originated in the United States, Italy and Spain. Sources were T cells, B-cell-depleted T cells, or PBMCs; the material itself was cDNA or gDNA.

Sequenced material: peripheral blood. This chain links TRBV11-2 with TRBJ1-1, with 8 bases identical to TRBD1. This TCR was sampled from a woman in her 70s with COVID-19, enrolled during active disease. As DNA, the CDR3 is TGTGCCAGCAGCCCCAGACCCCCGGGACAGGTGACGAAGAACACTGAAGCTTTCTTT. The encoded protein is CASSPRPPGQVTKNTEAFF.